These 25 T cell receptor beta chains originate from one sample sequenced in a study of Ad26.COV2.S vaccination and SARS-CoV-2 variants. Generated by immunoSEQ multiplex PCR, the TCRdb table keeps only in-frame clones and is missing some. In the table there are a few hundred thousand clones, about 92% of which are singletons. Treatment given: about 20 received Ad26.COV2.S at low or high dose, single or two shots; 5 received placebo; per-sample allocation not given. Sample collection was performed on day 63 after the first vaccine or placebo injection. The sample here was peripheral blood, taken in a trial of Ad26.COV2.S vaccine versus placebo. All receptors derive from a person between 18 and 59 years old who received the Ad26.COV2.S COVID-19 vaccine or a placebo.

This chain connects TRBV7-9 to TRBJ1-6; possible D gene TRBD1, 5 bases. The CDR3 runs to 13 residues. Trimming cost V 5 bases and J 8 bases, with 10 bases left between them. CDR1 is SEHNR and CDR2 is FQNEAQ in the germline V gene (reference sequence). DNA for the CDR3: TGTGCCAGCAGCCCCGGGGGGGATTCACCCCTCCACTTT. It encodes CASSPGGDSPLHF.

This sequence joins TRBV28 and TRBJ1-1, with TRBD1 matching 10 bases. Per the germline V gene, CDR1 is MDHEN and CDR2 is SYDVKM. The CDR3 spans 18 residues. J lost 3 bases, V lost 5 bases, and 15 bases had no gene match. The CDR3 spells CASSATGTGAGVDTEAFF. The CDR3 DNA reads as TGTGCCAGCAGTGCAACCGGGACAGGGGCAGGTGTGGACACTGAAGCTTTCTTT.

The DNA of the CDR3 is TGTGCCTGGACGAAGGTGTCCTACGAGCAGTACTTC. Protein product: CAWTKVSYEQYF. The chain combines TRBV30 with TRBJ2-7; D is unresolved. Germline CDR1 reads GTSNPN; CDR2 reads SVGIG (reference sequence). The V and J ends lost 4 bases and 1 base respectively, with 8 bases between them. This CDR3 spans 12 amino acids.

The chain's CDR3 is CASSAPGPKFF. The CDR3 nucleotides are TGTGCCAGCAGCGCACCGGGACCAAAGTTCTTC. The chain combines TRBV7-2 with TRBJ2-1; D possibly matches TRBD1 or TRBD2 (5 bases each). This CDR3 is built from 11 residues. The V gene's germline CDR1 is SGHTA and CDR2 FQGNSA. V was clipped by 5 bases and J by 14 bases, with 13 bases between them.

The chain uses TRBV27 and TRBJ2-7, with TRBD1 matching over 7 bases. The CDR3 contains 13 residues. The J segment lost 2 bases and the V segment lost 6 bases, leaving 4 bases of the junction unmatched. Looked up from germline, CDR1 is MNHEY and CDR2 is SMNVEV (reference sequence). DNA for the CDR3: TGTGCCAGCAGGAGACAGGGTCCCTACGAGCAGTACTTC. Its protein product is CASRRQGPYEQYF.

This clone was detected only once. The chain combines TRBV4-3 with TRBJ2-6, with 12 nucleotides matching TRBD2. Germline-derived CDR1 and CDR2 are LGHNA and YSLEER. V was pared by 0 bases and J by 3 bases, with 9 bases of the junction left unmatched. This CDR3 is 20 amino acids long. The CDR3 region is CASSQEVLLAGGYGANVLTF. The CDR3 nucleotides read TGCGCCAGCAGCCAAGAGGTCCTACTAGCGGGGGGTTATGGGGCCAACGTCCTGACTTTC.

This rearrangement joins TRBV7-7 to TRBJ2-3; D remains unclear. The CDR3 loop spans 16 amino acids. Germline CDR1 and CDR2: SSHAT and FNYEAQ (reference sequence). The V end lost 3 bases, the J end lost 3 bases, and 16 bases lay between the germline ends. The CDR3 spells CASSFLSRNKTDTQYF. CDR3 coding DNA: TGTGCCAGCAGCTTTTTGTCTAGGAATAAGACAGATACGCAGTATTTT.

The V call is TRBV7-2, the J call TRBJ1-6; 10 nucleotides agree with TRBD1. The CDR3 has 15 residues. V shed 1 base and J 13 bases; nucleotides not matched to a gene: 7. The germline V gene encodes CDR1 SGHTA and CDR2 FQGNSA. This CDR3 reads CASSLVGQGGRPLHF. Written as DNA, the CDR3 is TGTGCCAGCAGCTTAGTAGGACAGGGGGGGCGGCCCCTCCACTTT.

J is TRBJ2-5 and V is TRBV12-5; D tentatively reads TRBD1 or TRBD2 (5 bases each). V was cut by 1 base and J by 1 base, with 10 bases left in between. The CDR3 spans 15 residues. Germline CDR1 is LGHNT and CDR2 is FRNRAP. The CDR3 DNA reads TGTGCTAGTGGTTTGGGAAGGGACCTCCAAGAGACCCAGTACTTC. Its translation is CASGLGRDLQETQYF.

The rearrangement links TRBV5-4 to TRBJ1-2; maybe TRBD1 (6 bases). Trimming left V 5 bases short and J 0 bases short, with 17 bases between. This CDR3 is built from 16 residues. The germline CDR1 and CDR2 sequences are SGHNT and YYREEE (reference sequence). Written as DNA, the CDR3 is TGTGCCAGCAGTACGGGGGGGGCGGAAGCTAACTATGGCTACACCTTC. It translates to CASSTGGAEANYGYTF. Together with reference TRBV5-4 and TRBJ1-2, the CDR3 gives the full variable domain: ETGVTQSPTHLIKTRGQQVTLRCSSQSGHNTVSWYQQALGQGPQFIFQYYREEENGRGNFPPRFSGLQFPNYSSELNVNALELDDSALYLCASSTGGAEANYGYTFGSGTRLTVV.

The chain joins TRBV6-5 to TRBJ1-6; a weak D match, TRBD1 (5 bases). The CDR3 sequence is 16 residues long. The germline V gene encodes CDR1 MNHEY and CDR2 SVGAGI. Between the trimmed V and J ends, which lost 1 base and 0 bases, there was a span of 7 bases. The CDR3 DNA sequence: TGTGCCAGCAGTTACTGGGGGAGCTCCTATAATTCACCCCTCCACTTT. Its protein product is CASSYWGSSYNSPLHF.

The chain recombines TRBV19 with TRBJ1-2; the D is unclear. The CDR3 length is 13 residues. With 3 bases removed from V and 8 bases from J, the gap between germline ends came to 13 bases. CDR1 is LNHDA, CDR2 SQIVND, per germline (reference sequence). CDR3: CASSMLSPWGYTF. The DNA for the CDR3 is TGTGCCAGTAGTATGCTCAGTCCGTGGGGCTACACCTTC. Filled out from reference TRBV19 and TRBJ1-2, the complete variable domain reads DGGITQSPKYLFRKEGQNVTLSCEQNLNHDAMYWYRQDPGQGLRLIYYSQIVNDFQKGDIAEGYSVSREKKESFPLTVTSAQKNPTAFYLCASSMLSPWGYTFGSGTRLTVV.

The chain combines TRBV3-1 (or the pseudogene TRBV3-2) with TRBJ1-1; D is unclear. This CDR3 is built from 13 residues. Trimming pared 5 bases from V and 4 bases from J, leaving 11 bases between. The germline V gene has CDR1 LGHDT and CDR2 YNNKEL (reference sequence). CDR3 DNA: TGTGCCAGCAGCTTCTCCTCAGGCACTGAAGCTTTCTTT. Protein: CASSFSSGTEAFF.

This chain joins TRBV6-6 and TRBJ2-5; a possible D gene is TRBD2 (7 bases). Trimming cost V 2 bases and J 0 bases, with 13 bases left between them. Germline V gives CDR1 MNHNY, CDR2 SVGAGI (reference sequence). CDR3 length: 16 residues. The CDR3 here is CASSYPRGGYQETQYF. The CDR3 DNA sequence: TGTGCCAGCAGTTACCCAAGGGGGGGGTACCAAGAGACCCAGTACTTC.

V and J are TRBV9 and TRBJ2-1; 8 positions agree with TRBD2. This CDR3 contains 18 residues. Germline V gene lookup returns CDR1 SGDLS and CDR2 YYNGEE. The J segment lost 5 bases and the V segment lost 0 bases, leaving 13 bases of the junction unmatched. The CDR3 sequence: CASSVATGSGGNNNEQFF. DNA of the CDR3: TGTGCCAGCAGCGTAGCTACGGGAAGCGGGGGAAACAACAATGAGCAGTTCTTC.

The rearrangement joins TRBV18 to TRBJ2-5, with D unclear. The CDR3 sequence is 13 residues long. Germline V gene sequence: CDR1 KGHSH, CDR2 LQKENI. The V end was cut by 6 bases, the J end by 5 bases, with 13 bases between. The CDR3: CASSLATAETQYF. Written as DNA, the CDR3 is TGTGCCAGCTCCTTGGCCACGGCGGAGACCCAGTACTTC.

This chain joins TRBV19 and TRBJ2-3; TRBD2 aligns across 9 bases. Germline V gene data show CDR1 as LNHDA and CDR2 as SQIVND (reference sequence). The CDR3 is 16 residues long. The trim removed 3 bases at V and 3 bases at J, leaving 7 bases unmatched. CDR3 nucleotides: TGTGCCAGTAGTATTCTCGGCGGGGGGGCAACAGATACGCAGTATTTT. It translates to CASSILGGGATDTQYF.

The chain links TRBV3-1 (or the pseudogene TRBV3-2) to TRBJ1-2; D possibly corresponds to TRBD1 (6 bases). Germline V lookup: CDR1 LGHDT, CDR2 YNNKEL (reference sequence). The CDR3 sequence is 14 residues long. V was cut by 4 bases and J by 5 bases, with 14 bases left in between. As DNA, the CDR3 is TGTGCCAGCAGCCCCCGGACAGATTTTTATGGCTACACCTTC. The encoded protein is CASSPRTDFYGYTF.

V gene TRBV2 combines with J gene TRBJ1-2; D unresolved. Per the germline V gene, CDR1 is SNHLY and CDR2 is FYNNEI. The V and J ends lost 3 bases and 3 bases respectively, with 14 bases between them. CDR3 length equals 15 residues. The CDR3 spells CASSEGLQVDYGYTF. In DNA form, the CDR3 reads TGTGCCAGCAGTGAGGGCCTCCAGGTGGACTATGGCTACACCTTC.

This chain connects TRBV4-1 to TRBJ1-2, with D perhaps TRBD1 (6 bases). Germline V gene sequence: CDR1 MGHRA, CDR2 YSYEKL. CDR3 length: 13 amino acids. With 5 bases removed from V and 4 bases from J, the gap between germline ends came to 11 bases. DNA for the CDR3: TGCGCCAGCAGCTCACAGGGAACCTATGGCTACACCTTC. Protein: CASSSQGTYGYTF.

The gene calls are TRBV27 and TRBJ2-3; D is unclear. V lost 1 base and J lost 6, with 8 bases in between. The germline CDR1 and CDR2 sequences are MNHEY and SMNVEV (reference sequence). The CDR3 spans 13 residues. The CDR3 region has the DNA TGTGCCAGCAGTTTATGGTATCCGGATACGCAGTATTTT. It translates to CASSLWYPDTQYF.

The chain has TRBV7-2 and TRBJ2-7; the D is unclear. Trimming stripped 1 base from V and 11 bases from J, with 9 bases between. This CDR3 is built from 11 residues. Germline lookup yields CDR1 SGHTA and CDR2 FQGNSA. The CDR3 here is CASSLDRTKYF. As DNA, the CDR3 is TGTGCCAGCAGCTTAGACAGAACGAAGTACTTC.

The genes are TRBV5-1 and TRBJ2-7, with D perhaps matching TRBD1 or TRBD2 (6 bases each). V was pared by 0 bases and J by 4 bases, with 14 bases between. The CDR3 runs to 15 residues. The germline V gene has CDR1 SGHRS and CDR2 YFSETQ. Written as DNA, the CDR3 is TGCGCCAGCAGCTTGGAGGAGGGGGACCCTTACGAGCAGTACTTC. Residues: CASSLEEGDPYEQYF.

This chain connects TRBV7-6 to TRBJ2-7; 7 bases are shared with TRBD2. J was trimmed by 1 base and V by 5 bases; bases with no gene match: 17. This CDR3 is 18 amino acids long. CDR1 and CDR2 from the germline V gene are SGHVS and FNYEAQ. CDR3 residues: CASSTRSPRGELSYEQYF. In nucleotides, the CDR3 is TGTGCCAGCAGCACAAGGTCCCCACGGGGGGAATTATCCTACGAGCAGTACTTC.

This clone was recorded only once. The rearrangement uses TRBV11-2 and TRBJ2-1; perhaps TRBD1 as D (5 bases). The germline V gene has CDR1 SGHAT and CDR2 FQNNGV. Trimming removed 5 bases at V and 4 bases at J, with 15 bases between. This CDR3 contains 15 residues. In DNA, the CDR3 is TGTGCCAGCAGCCGGCTTGGTCCAGGGTACAATGAGCAGTTCTTC. This gives the protein CASSRLGPGYNEQFF.